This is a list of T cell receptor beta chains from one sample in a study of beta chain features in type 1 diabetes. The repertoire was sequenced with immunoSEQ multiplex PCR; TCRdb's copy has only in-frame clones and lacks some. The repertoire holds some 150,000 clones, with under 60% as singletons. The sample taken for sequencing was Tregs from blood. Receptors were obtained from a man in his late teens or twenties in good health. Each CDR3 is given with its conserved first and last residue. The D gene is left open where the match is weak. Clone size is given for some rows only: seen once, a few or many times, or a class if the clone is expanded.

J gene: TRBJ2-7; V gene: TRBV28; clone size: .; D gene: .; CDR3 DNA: TGTGCCAGCAGTTTTCACGGGTTCGAGCAGTACTTC; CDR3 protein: CASSFHGFEQYF
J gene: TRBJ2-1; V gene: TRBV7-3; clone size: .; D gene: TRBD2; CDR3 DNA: TGTGCCAGCAGCACAACTAGCGGGGGGACCCACAATGAGCAGTTCTTC; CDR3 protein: CASSTTSGGTHNEQFF
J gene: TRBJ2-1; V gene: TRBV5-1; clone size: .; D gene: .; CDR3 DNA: TGCGCCAGCAGCTCCCTAGACCCCTCCTACAATGAGCAGTTCTTC; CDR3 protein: CASSSLDPSYNEQFF
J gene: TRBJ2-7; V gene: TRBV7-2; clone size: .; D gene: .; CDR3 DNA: TGTGCCAGCAGCCCCCGGGTCGACCCTTACGAGCAGTACTTC; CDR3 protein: CASSPRVDPYEQYF
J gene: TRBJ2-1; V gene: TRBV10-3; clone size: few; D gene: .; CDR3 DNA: TGTGCCATCAGTGATGAGGGCTCCTACAATGAGCAGTTCTTC; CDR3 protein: CAISDEGSYNEQFF
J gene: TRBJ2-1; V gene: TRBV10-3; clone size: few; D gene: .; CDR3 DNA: TGTGCCAACTCAGGGGCCCCCGGTGAGCAGTTCTTC; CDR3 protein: CANSGAPGEQFF
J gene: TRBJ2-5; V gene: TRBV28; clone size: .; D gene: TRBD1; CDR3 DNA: TGTGCCAGCAGGACAGGGATGGAGACCCAGTACTTC; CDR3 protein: CASRTGMETQYF
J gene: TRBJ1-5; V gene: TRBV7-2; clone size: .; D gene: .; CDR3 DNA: TGTGCCAGCAGCTTACGAAGAGTGGCTAGAGTTAGTCAGCCCCAGCATTTT; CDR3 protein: CASSLRRVARVSQPQHF
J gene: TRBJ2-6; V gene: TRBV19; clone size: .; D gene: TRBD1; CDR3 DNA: TGTGCCAGTAGTCACCGGGACAGGGGTCCGGCTGGGGCCAACGTCCTGACTTTC; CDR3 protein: CASSHRDRGPAGANVLTF
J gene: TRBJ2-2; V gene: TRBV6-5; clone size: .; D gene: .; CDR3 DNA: TGTGCCAGCAGTTACTTGAGGGCCGGGGAGCTGTTTTTT; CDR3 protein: CASSYLRAGELFF
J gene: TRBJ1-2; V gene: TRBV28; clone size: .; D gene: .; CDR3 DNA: TGTGCCAGCAGTTCCGAAGGGGTCTATGGCTACACCTTC; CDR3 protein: CASSSEGVYGYTF
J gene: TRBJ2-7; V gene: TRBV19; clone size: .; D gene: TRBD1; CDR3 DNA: TGTGCCAGTAGTAGATGGACAGGGGGAATCTACGAGCAGTACTTC; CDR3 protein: CASSRWTGGIYEQYF
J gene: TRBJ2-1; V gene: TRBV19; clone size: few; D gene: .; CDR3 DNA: TGTGCCAGTATCCCCACGGGAAGGAGCGGTTACAATGAGCAGTTCTTC; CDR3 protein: CASIPTGRSGYNEQFF
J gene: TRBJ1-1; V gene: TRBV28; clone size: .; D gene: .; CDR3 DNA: TGTGCCAGCAGTTCCCACGCGCACAGGGCGAACACTGAAGCTTTCTTT; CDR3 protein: CASSSHAHRANTEAFF
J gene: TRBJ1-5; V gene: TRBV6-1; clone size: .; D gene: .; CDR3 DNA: TGTGCCAGCAGTGTAGACTTCCAGCCCCAGCATTTT; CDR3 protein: CASSVDFQPQHF
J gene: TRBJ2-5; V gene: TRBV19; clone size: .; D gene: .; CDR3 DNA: TGTGCCAGTAGTTCAGGTGGGTTCCAAGAGACCCAGTACTTC; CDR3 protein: CASSSGGFQETQYF
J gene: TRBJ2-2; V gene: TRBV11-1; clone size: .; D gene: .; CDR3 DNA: TGTGCCAGCAGGTCCGACAAGAACACCGGGGAGCTGTTTTTT; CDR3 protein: CASRSDKNTGELFF
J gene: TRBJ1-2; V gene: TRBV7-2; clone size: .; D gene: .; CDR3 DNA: TGTGCCAGCAGCTTAGGTCAGATCGACTATGGCTACACCTTC; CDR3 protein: CASSLGQIDYGYTF
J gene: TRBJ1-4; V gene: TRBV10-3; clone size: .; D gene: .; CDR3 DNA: TGTGCCATCAGCCGGACATTCTCAGGGACTAATGAAAAACTGTTTTTT; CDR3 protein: CAISRTFSGTNEKLFF
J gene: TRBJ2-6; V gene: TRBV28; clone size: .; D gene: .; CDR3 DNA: TGTGCCAGCAGTTTATCGGGACACCGCTCCGGGGCCAACGTCCTGACTTTC; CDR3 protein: CASSLSGHRSGANVLTF
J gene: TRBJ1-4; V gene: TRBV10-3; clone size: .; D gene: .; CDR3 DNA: TGTGCCATCAGTGTGGAGGTGAATGAAAAACTGTTTTTT; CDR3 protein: CAISVEVNEKLFF
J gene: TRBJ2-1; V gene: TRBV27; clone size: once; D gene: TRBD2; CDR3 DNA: TGTGCCAGCAGTTTGAAAAGGGGGCTAGCGGGAGGGGTCCTTCGAGGCAATGAGCAGTTCTTC; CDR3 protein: CASSLKRGLAGGVLRGNEQFF